This T cell receptor beta chain was identified in a study of blood T cell repertoires in COVID-19. Study details: Samples representing acute and convalescent COVID-19 were sourced from the United States, Italy and Spain. From T cells, B-cell-depleted T cells, or PBMCs came the material, which was cDNA or gDNA.

As processed by the authors: Nucleated cell counts were estimated from reference gene primer amplification. Sequencing was performed with immunoSEQ multiplex PCR; in TCRdb, only in-frame clones are kept and a portion is missing. D and trimming were read from the DNA, whereas the V and J calls and clone size are those reported in that table. The sample records 35,000 to 50,000 clones, 70% to 90% being singletons. Trimming took off 10 bases at V and 6 bases at J, with 19 bases between the two ends. Germline-derived CDR1 and CDR2 are SNHLY and FYNNEI. The CDR3 extends over 14 amino acids. V usage is TRBV2 and J usage is TRBJ2-1; tentative D call: TRBD2 (7 bases). Specimen: peripheral blood. The source of this sequence is a human donor in a cohort sampled during active COVID-19. CDR3 coding DNA: TGTGCCACCACGTGGGGGGGCCGAGGCAATGAGCAGTTCTTC. Translated, it gives CATTWGGRGNEQFF.